The clone carrying this T cell receptor (beta chain) occurred once. Its cognate antigen is unknown. This CDR3 region has 16 residues. CDR1 and CDR2 from the germline V gene are MGHDK and SYGVNS. The J segment lost 4 bases and the V segment lost 2 bases, leaving 10 bases of the junction unmatched. This entry comes from a study of Graves' ophthalmopathy and Graves' hyperthyroidism. Transcripts of RNA were the source for amplifying TCR beta CDR3 regions. Following a first-round RT-PCR that used HTBI primers, a second-round multiplex PCR was carried out. TCRdb passed the multiplex PCR reads through MiXCR, listing each CDR3 protein once. Altogether around 1.1 million distinct CDR3 sequences are present, about 36% being singletons, with the ten largest covering more than 9.5%. Regarding the study as a whole: Both an approximately 70% sensitivity and an approximately 75% specificity characterized the model's predictions of ophthalmopathy progression.

V gene TRBV25-1 combines with J gene TRBJ2-7; 8 bases match TRBD1. This clonotype was sampled from an adult man with Graves' hyperthyroidism. The sequenced sample was peripheral blood or thyroid tissue (not recorded which). In DNA form, the CDR3 reads TGTGCCAGCAGTGAACACAGCGGACAGGGATGGTACGAGCAGTACTTC. Its translation is CASSEHSGQGWYEQYF.